Here is one TCR beta chain with its context. The antigen is not known. The germline CDR1 and CDR2 sequences are SGHDN and FVKESK. This CDR3 contains 13 residues. Trimming cost V 6 bases and J 2 bases, with 8 bases left between them. The entry originates in a study of identifying expanded T cells in peripheral blood. During the collection period, no donor immune events like infections were recorded. The data were produced by immunoSEQ multiplex PCR, yet TCRdb's version contains in-frame clones alone and is incomplete. The repertoire holds around 80,000 clones, with roughly 90% as singletons. Notes on the study in general: Approximately 2-week clone count variance significantly increased as total template count grew. Approximately 1.2 clones differed between technical replicates, versus around 15 and 18 over time.

The chain couples TRBV14 to TRBJ1-3; D is unresolved. What was sequenced was blood. This sequence originates from a person aged 18 to 75 in good health. CDR3 region: CASSRIPGNTIYF. Written as DNA, the CDR3 is TGTGCCAGCAGTCGCATCCCTGGAAACACCATATATTTT.